This TCR beta chain was profiled in a study of blood T cell repertoires in COVID-19. Study as a whole: The samples span acute and convalescent COVID-19 from the United States, Italy and Spain.

In the authors' methods: Amplification of reference gene primers was used by the study to estimate nucleated cell counts. Only in-frame clones appear in the TCRdb table, and some are missing; sequencing was by immunoSEQ multiplex PCR. The DNA gave D and trimming, while V, J and clone size come from that table. The table shows under 200,000 clones, with approximately 80% occurring only once. Participants were aged about 18 to 95 years, lived in around 22 US areas, and enrolled virtually. The CDR3 sequence is 14 residues long. Germline CDR1 is SGHTA and CDR2 is FQGNSA. V lost 2 bases, J lost 5 bases, and 13 bases lay in between.

The receptor comes from a woman aged 55-69 years with acute COVID-19. This chain joins TRBV7-2 and TRBJ2-7, with D possibly being TRBD1 (5 bases). Source material: PBMCs or T cells enriched from blood (not recorded which). The CDR3, as DNA: TGTGCCAGCAGCTTATCAGGGTTCAGTGACGAGCAGTACGTC. It is translated as CASSLSGFSDEQYV.